These 20 T cell receptor gamma chains originate from one sample sequenced in a study of intestinal T cells in coeliac disease. Using roughly 0.2 ug of biopsy DNA, TRG was amplified with LymphoTrack primers. TCRdb reanalysed the multiplex PCR reads via CATT. The sample has several hundred gamma-chain clones; less than 65% are singletons. Genomic DNA came from ten roughly 5-µm formalin-fixed paraffin-embedded scrolls per case. Input material: a duodenal biopsy. The receptors originated from a human donor with celiac disease.

This clone has just one count. The V and J genes are TRGV9 and TRGJ1 or TRGJ2. CDR3 length: 12 amino acids. Germline V gives CDR1 GITISATS, CDR2 ISYDGTV (reference sequence). CDR3 sequence (DNA): TGTGCTTGGCAGGTTTGTGGCGTAAAGAAACTCTTT. As protein: CAWQVCGVKKLF.

As regards this clone: Other DNA sequences in this sample translate to the same CDR3. The chain employs TRGV4 and TRGJ1 or TRGJ2. The CDR3 sequence is 13 residues long. V shed 4 bases and J 13 bases; nucleotides not matched to a gene: 16. Germline V gene data show CDR1 as EGSTGY and CDR2 as YDSYTSSV. The CDR3 bases are TGTGCCACCTGGGACAGGTGGGGGATAAGAAAACTCTTT. This translates into CATWDRWGIRKLF.

V is TRGV2 and J is TRGJ1 or TRGJ2. Germline CDR1 reads EGSNGY; CDR2 reads YDSYNSKV. V lost 1 base to trimming and J lost 2 bases; unmatched junction nucleotides: 5. The CDR3 has 14 amino acids. CDR3 DNA: TGTGCCACCTGGGACGGCCGGGATTATTATAAGAAACTCTTT. Translated: CATWDGRDYYKKLF.

The chain is built from TRGV11 and TRGJ1 or TRGJ2. TRGV11 is known as an ORF, though its function is uncertain. V was clipped by 8 bases and J by 1 base; unmatched bases: 5. CDR3 length: 13 residues. CDR3 bases: TGTGCCTGCTGGACGCTTAATTATTATAAGAAACTCTTT. It specifies CACWTLNYYKKLF.

The chain combines TRGV3 with TRGJ1 or TRGJ2. V lost 0 bases to trimming and J lost 7 bases; unmatched junction nucleotides: 3. The CDR3 loop spans 12 amino acids. Germline-derived CDR1 and CDR2 are VTNTFY and YDVSTARD (reference sequence). The CDR3 nucleotides are TGTGCCACCTGGGACAGGCTATATAAGAAACTCTTT. This gives the protein CATWDRLYKKLF.

Only a few counts were recorded for this clone. The V gene is TRGV2, the J gene TRGJP2. This CDR3 has 18 residues. Germline V gene data show CDR1 as EGSNGY and CDR2 as YDSYNSKV. Trimming took 12 bases from V and 0 from J; bases not matched to a gene: 22. The CDR3 sequence: CAHLGRGGGYSSDWIKTF. For the CDR3, the DNA is TGTGCCCACCTGGGACGGGGAGGGGGATATAGTAGTGATTGGATCAAGACGTTT.

The genes are TRGV4 and TRGJ1 or TRGJ2. V dropped 9 bases and J dropped 3; count of bases not matched to a gene: 2. The CDR3 length is 10 residues. The germline CDR1 and CDR2 sequences are EGSTGY and YDSYTSSV. This CDR3 reads CATRYYKKLF. The CDR3 nucleotides are TGTGCCACCCGTTATTATAAGAAACTCTTT.

V gene TRGV9 combines with J gene TRGJ1 or TRGJ2. Per the germline V gene, CDR1 is GITISATS and CDR2 is ISYDGTV (reference sequence). This CDR3 is built from 12 residues. Trimming cost V 9 bases and J 9 bases; bases outside gene matches: 14. The CDR3 DNA follows: TGTGCCTTGGCAGGTTTGTGGCGTAAGAAACTCTTT. This gives the protein CALAGLWRKKLF.

V gene TRGV8 combines with J gene TRGJP2. The CDR3 extends over 13 amino acids. The trim removed 4 bases at V and 2 bases at J, leaving 1 base unmatched. CDR1 and CDR2 from the germline V gene are VENAVY and YDSYNSRV. The CDR3 region has the DNA TGTGCCACCTGGGAAAGTAGTGATTGGATCAAGACGTTT. Residues: CATWESSDWIKTF.

The rearrangement uses TRGV2 and TRGJP2. The V gene end was trimmed by 9 bases and the J gene end by 5 bases; junction bases not matched to a gene: 15. The CDR3 covers 15 residues. Per the germline V gene, CDR1 is EGSNGY and CDR2 is YDSYNSKV. CDR3 DNA sequence: TGTGCCACCGGGACGGGCGGGGGGAGTGATTGGATCAAGACGTTT. Residues: CATGTGGGSDWIKTF.

This clone is categorized as large. This chain uses TRGV2 with TRGJ1 or TRGJ2. The junction had 5 bases not matched to a gene; V was cut back by 0 bases and J by 6 bases. Per germline, CDR1 EGSNGY and CDR2 YDSYNSKV. The CDR3 totals 13 residues. The CDR3 reads CATWDGRSYKKLF. As DNA, the CDR3 is TGTGCCACCTGGGACGGGCGGAGTTATAAGAAACTCTTT.

Points on this clone: A much more abundant neighbour one base away suggests this may be a read error. The chain links TRGV3 to TRGJ1 or TRGJ2. Per the germline V gene, CDR1 is VTNTFY and CDR2 is YDVSTARD (reference sequence). J lost 2 bases, V lost 5 bases, and 15 bases had no gene match. This CDR3 comprises 16 residues. In DNA, the CDR3 is TGTGCCACCTGGGTCCGTTGTCCCCGTTATTATTATAAGAAACTCTTT. Its protein is CATWVRCPRYYYKKLF.

The gene calls are TRGV3 and TRGJ1 or TRGJ2. CDR3 length: 14 amino acids. V dropped 0 bases and J dropped 13; count of bases not matched to a gene: 15. Per germline, CDR1 VTNTFY and CDR2 YDVSTARD (reference sequence). The CDR3 reads CATWDRPRTIRKLF. In DNA, the CDR3 is TGTGCCACCTGGGACAGGCCGAGGACTATAAGAAAACTCTTT.

A note on this clone: A read error may account for a junction end that differs from germline. Other DNA sequences in this sample translate to the same CDR3. The CDR3, as DNA: TGCGCCCACCTGGGACGGGCGGATTATAAGAAACTCTTT. Encoded protein: CAHLGRADYKKLF. The chain links TRGV2 to TRGJ1 or TRGJ2. This CDR3 region has 13 residues. Germline lookup yields CDR1 EGSNGY and CDR2 YDSYNSKV.

This sequence joins TRGV4 and TRGJ1 or TRGJ2. The CDR3 has 14 residues. Looked up from germline, CDR1 is EGSTGY and CDR2 is YDSYTSSV. V lost 4 bases to trimming and J lost 8 bases; unmatched junction nucleotides: 14. The CDR3 DNA reads as TGTGCCACCTGGGAACTAAAAATTATTAATAAGAAACTCTTT. Amino acids: CATWELKIINKKLF.

Points on this clone: Because the CDR3's place on the DNA is in doubt, the DNA is left out and the CDR3 is given as listed by TCRdb. The rearrangement links TRGV11 to TRGJ1 or TRGJ2. TRGV11 is given ORF status, its function remaining uncertain. The CDR3 is made up of 17 amino acids, end residues included. CDR3 sequence: CTTVPVRSSQGGFKKLF.

This chain joins TRGV5 and TRGJ1 or TRGJ2. The CDR3 has 13 residues. The germline V gene encodes CDR1 VINAFY and CDR2 YDVSNSKD. The ends lost 0 bases at V and 5 bases at J; junction bases unmatched: 4. The CDR3 sequence is CATWDRPHYKKLF. The DNA of the CDR3 is TGTGCCACCTGGGACAGGCCCCATTATAAGAAACTCTTT.

For the CDR3, the DNA is TGTGCCACCTGGGATGGGCTGGGGTATTATAAGAAACTCTTT. It encodes CATWDGLGYYKKLF. The chain uses TRGV4 and TRGJ1 or TRGJ2. The germline gives CDR1 EGSTGY, CDR2 YDSYTSSV. This CDR3 spans 14 amino acids. V lost 0 bases and J lost 4; bases outside the gene matches: 6.

The chain employs TRGV8 and TRGJP2. The CDR3 is 15 residues long. Germline V CDR1 and CDR2: VENAVY, YDSYNSRV. V was clipped by 3 bases and J by 0 bases; unmatched bases: 4. This chain's CDR3 is CATWDRYSSDWIKTF. CDR3 sequence (DNA): TGTGCCACCTGGGATCGTTATAGTAGTGATTGGATCAAGACGTTT.

The V gene is TRGV4, the J gene TRGJP2. CDR3 length: 15 residues. V gave up 4 bases and J gave up 5 bases; unmatched junction bases: 10. Looked up from germline, CDR1 is EGSTGY and CDR2 is YDSYTSSV. CDR3 protein: CATWDGPSSDWIKTF. The DNA of the CDR3 is TGTGCCACCTGGGACGGGCCGTCAAGTGATTGGATCAAGACGTTT.